This T cell receptor beta chain was found in a study of blood T cell repertoires in COVID-19. Here immunoSEQ multiplex PCR was the method, and the copy in TCRdb shows in-frame clones only, minus some. Among about 79,000 clones listed, 75% to 90% were seen once. The CDR3 totals 16 residues. The germline gives CDR1 SGHDN, CDR2 FVKESK. V shed 5 bases and J 1 base; nucleotides not matched to a gene: 9. The sequenced sample consisted of peripheral blood. The clonotype originates from a man in his 70s with active or convalescent COVID-19. The J gene is TRBJ1-2, the V gene TRBV14, with 8 bases matching TRBD1. The CDR3 sequence is CASSAWTGRINYGYTF. DNA for the CDR3: TGTGCCAGCAGCGCGTGGACAGGGAGGATTAACTATGGCTACACCTTC.